A single sample is the source of the 10 T cell receptor beta chains below, sequenced in a study of blood T cells in healthy people across ages. Primed by a sample-barcoded 5' primer and a J-beta primer mix, a second PCR proceeded for 7 to 11 cycles. Using its own MiXCR run on the 5' RACE reads, TCRdb lists one record per CDR3 protein. The data contain 750,000 to 850,000 distinct CDR3 sequences, 25% of them seen just once; the ten biggest clones take up roughly 3.5%. In addition, the sample was reused for a study of T cells of mothers and their children.

The source material was blood. The receptors derive from a boy aged 5-17 years in good health.

This clonotype has a handful of counts. An end of the junction differs from the germline gene, which may be a read error. The chain has TRBV4-3 and TRBJ1-4; TRBD1 is a possible D gene (5 bases). CDR1 LGHNA and CDR2 YSLEER come from the germline V gene. The CDR3 contains 19 residues. In DNA form, the CDR3 reads TGCGCCAGCAGCCAAGATCGGACAAGGACCCTGGCAACTAATGAAGAACTGTTTTTT. Translation: CASSQDRTRTLATNEELFF.

This clonotype was picked up a small number of times. The chain uses TRBV7-9 and TRBJ1-1, with 7 bases matching TRBD1. The germline V gene encodes CDR1 SEHNR and CDR2 FQNEAQ (reference sequence). The CDR3 contains 14 residues. The V segment lost 6 bases and the J segment 5 bases; nucleotides outside the gene matches: 9. The DNA of the CDR3 is TGTGCCAGCAGTCAGGACAGGCAGCGGACTGAAGCTTTCTTT. This encodes CASSQDRQRTEAFF.

The chain employs TRBV20-1 and TRBJ2-3, with unresolved D. V was pared by 0 bases and J by 4 bases, with 8 bases between. The CDR3 sequence is 13 residues long. Germline V gives CDR1 DFQATT, CDR2 SNEGSKA (reference sequence). The CDR3 sequence is CSAREPIADTQYF. Here the CDR3 DNA reads TGCAGTGCTAGAGAACCCATTGCAGATACGCAGTATTTT.

The chain combines TRBV4-3 with TRBJ2-2, with 10 bases that match TRBD1. J was trimmed by 3 bases and V by 7 bases; bases with no gene match: 8. Germline V lookup: CDR1 LGHNA, CDR2 YSLEER. This CDR3 comprises 16 residues. The CDR3 sequence: CASTERGTGDTGELFF. The CDR3 nucleotides read TGCGCCAGCACCGAACGGGGGACAGGGGACACCGGGGAGCTGTTTTTT.

V is TRBV2 and J is TRBJ1-4; D gene unclear. CDR1 is SNHLY and CDR2 is FYNNEI in the germline V gene. V lost 8 bases and J lost 8, with 21 bases in between. The CDR3 spans 15 residues. The CDR3 spells CASGLQVGRAEKLFF. Written as DNA, the CDR3 is TGTGCCAGCGGCCTTCAAGTGGGGAGGGCAGAAAAACTGTTTTTT.

This clonotype was counted many times. The V gene is TRBV4-2, the J gene TRBJ2-7; no clear D gene. CDR3 length: 14 amino acids. The V and J ends lost 3 bases and 0 bases respectively, with 9 bases between them. The germline V gene has CDR1 LGHNA and CDR2 YNFKEQ. The CDR3 coding sequence is TGTGCCAGCAGCCAGGACCGATTCTCCTACGAGCAGTACTTC. Protein product: CASSQDRFSYEQYF.

Details on this clonotype: One end of the junction is discordant with germline, which a read error may explain. The chain employs TRBV29-1 and TRBJ2-3; TRBD2 aligns across 7 bases. The CDR3 contains 14 residues. Germline-derived CDR1 and CDR2 are SQVTM and ANQGSEA. The CDR3 sequence: CSAEGAGAGDTQYF. The CDR3 DNA reads as TGCAGCGCTGAAGGGGCGGGAGCGGGAGATACGCAGTATTTT.

This rearrangement joins TRBV5-1 to TRBJ1-5; 7 bases line up with TRBD1. This CDR3 comprises 13 residues. V lost 4 bases to trimming and J lost 9 bases; unmatched junction nucleotides: 7. From germline, CDR1 is SGHRS and CDR2 YFSETQ. For the CDR3, the DNA is TGCGCCAGCAGCAGTACAGGGGTGCCGCCCCAGCATTTT. Translation: CASSSTGVPPQHF.

This clonotype was recorded at least ten times. The chain recombines TRBV6-5 with TRBJ1-1; tentatively, D is TRBD1 (6 bases). The CDR3 loop spans 14 amino acids. Germline lookup yields CDR1 MNHEY and CDR2 SVGAGI. Trimming removed 2 bases at V and 3 bases at J, with 10 bases between. Written as DNA, the CDR3 is TGTGCCAGCAGTTACCTCGGGGGGCACACTGAAGCTTTCTTT. Protein: CASSYLGGHTEAFF.

V is TRBV5-1 and J is TRBJ2-5; tentative D call: TRBD1 (6 bases). The CDR3 has 15 amino acids. V was pared by 5 bases and J by 2 bases, with 16 bases between. Germline V lookup: CDR1 SGHRS, CDR2 YFSETQ. Here the CDR3 reads CASSGGGLGQETQYF. The CDR3 DNA follows: TGCGCCAGCAGTGGGGGCGGGCTCGGACAAGAGACCCAGTACTTC.